This T cell receptor (beta chain) emerged from a study of blood T cell repertoires in COVID-19. Only in-frame clones appear in the TCRdb table, and some are missing; sequencing was by immunoSEQ multiplex PCR. The sample consists of about 400,000 clones, 75% to 90% of them appearing once. Trimming at V came to 0 bases and at J to 4 bases, leaving 5 bases not matched to a gene. Germline V gene lookup returns CDR1 LGHNA and CDR2 YSLEER. This CDR3 comprises 16 residues. The chain uses TRBV4-3 and TRBJ1-1, with TRBD1 identical over 10 bases. The sequence was collected from a woman aged 55-75 years with COVID-19, enrolled during active disease. Specimen: peripheral blood. The CDR3 nucleotides read TGCGCCAGCAGCCAAGAATTGACAGGGGGCCGCACTGAAGCTTTCTTT. It specifies CASSQELTGGRTEAFF.